These 5 T cell receptor beta chains came from one sample sequenced in a study of patients and donors after allogeneic stem cell transplantation (dated by TCRdb to about 2020). Libraries came from RT-PCR. Sequencing used a NextSeq 550. Using fastp trimming at Q25 and MiXCR clonotype assembly, TCRdb reanalyzed the public sequencing data and kept in-frame beta chains. CDR3 protein duplicates are merged, each entry listing the most common genes and DNA. The sample has about 110,000 distinct CDR3 sequences on record, roughly 35% of them singletons. The top ten clones comprise roughly 27% of the sample. Source material: blood, either unsorted or a sorted T cell fraction (not recorded which). The receptors here all came from a human donor who was either an allogeneic HSCT recipient or a stem cell or donor lymphocyte infusion donor (not recorded which). It is not recorded whose cells these are; they may come from a transplant donor.

V and J are TRBV10-3 and TRBJ2-3, with 10 bases lining up with TRBD2. This CDR3 is built from 14 residues. Unmatched junction bases numbered 6, after V lost 9 bases and J lost 3 bases. The germline gives CDR1 ENHRY, CDR2 SYGVKD. CDR3 region: CAMAPGLATDTQYF. The CDR3 coding sequence is TGTGCCATGGCTCCGGGACTAGCGACAGATACGCAGTATTTT.

This clonotype was detected a few times. This rearrangement joins TRBV13 to TRBJ2-2; 7 bases line up with TRBD2. The CDR3 spans 16 residues. Germline V gene lookup returns CDR1 PRHDT and CDR2 FYEKMQ (reference sequence). V gave up 6 bases and J gave up 5 bases; unmatched junction bases: 12. The chain's CDR3 is CASSYTTGTITGELFF. Here the CDR3 DNA reads TGTGCCAGCAGTTATACCACCGGGACTATTACCGGGGAGCTGTTTTTT. The variable domain in full, completed from reference TRBV13 and TRBJ2-2, reads AAGVIQSPRHLIKEKRETATLKCYPIPRHDTVYWYQQGPGQDPQFLISFYEKMQSDKGSIPDRFSAQQFSDYHSELNMSSLELGDSALYFCASSYTTGTITGELFFGEGSRLTVL.

This clonotype has more than one count but fewer than ten. This rearrangement joins TRBV6-5 to TRBJ2-7; TRBD1 aligns across 7 bases. Germline lookup yields CDR1 MNHEY and CDR2 SVGAGI. The CDR3 contains 14 residues. After removal of 6 bases from V and 6 bases from J, the junction contained 11 bases not matched to a gene. The CDR3 DNA is TGTGCCAGCAGGCCGGTCGACAGGGAAGGCGAGCAGTACTTC. Translating it yields CASRPVDREGEQYF.

This chain uses TRBV6-2 or TRBV6-3 with TRBJ1-5; TRBD1 agrees at 7 bases. CDR1 and CDR2 from the germline V gene are MNHEY and SVGEGT. The CDR3 extends over 14 amino acids. After removal of 7 bases from V and 3 bases from J, the junction contained 6 bases not matched to a gene. The CDR3 DNA reads as TGTGCCAGCAAGGGACAGTCGACCAATCAGCCCCAGCATTTT. It is translated as CASKGQSTNQPQHF.

The V and J genes are TRBV12-3 or TRBV12-4 and TRBJ1-5, with 11 bases aligning to TRBD1. The CDR3 totals 15 residues. V was clipped by 4 bases and J by 7 bases; unmatched bases: 6. The CDR3 nucleotides are TGTGCCAGCAGTTCCGCGGACAGGGGGCGGCAGCCCCAGCATTTT. This sequence encodes CASSSADRGRQPQHF.